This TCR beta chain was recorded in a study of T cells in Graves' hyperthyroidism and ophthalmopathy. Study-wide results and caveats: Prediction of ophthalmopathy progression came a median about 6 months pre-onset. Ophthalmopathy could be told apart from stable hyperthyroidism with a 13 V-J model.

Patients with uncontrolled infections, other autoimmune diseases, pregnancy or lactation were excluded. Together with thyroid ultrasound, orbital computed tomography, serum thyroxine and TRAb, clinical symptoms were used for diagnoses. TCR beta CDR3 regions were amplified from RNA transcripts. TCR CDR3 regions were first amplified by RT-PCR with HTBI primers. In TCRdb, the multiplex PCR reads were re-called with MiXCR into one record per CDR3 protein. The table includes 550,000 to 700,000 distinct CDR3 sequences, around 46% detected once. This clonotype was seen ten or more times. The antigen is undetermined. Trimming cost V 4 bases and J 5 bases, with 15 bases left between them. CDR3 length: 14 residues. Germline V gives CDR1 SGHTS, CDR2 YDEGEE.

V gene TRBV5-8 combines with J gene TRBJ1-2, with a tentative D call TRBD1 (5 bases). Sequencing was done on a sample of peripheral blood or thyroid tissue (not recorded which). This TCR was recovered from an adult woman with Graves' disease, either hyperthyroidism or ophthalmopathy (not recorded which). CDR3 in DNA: TGTGCCAGCAGCCCTCTGGGGGAAGGGTATGGCTACACCTTC. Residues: CASSPLGEGYGYTF. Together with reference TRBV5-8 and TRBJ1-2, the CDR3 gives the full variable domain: EAGVTQSPTHLIKTRGQQATLRCSPISGHTSVYWYQQALGLGLQFLLWYDEGEERNRGNFPPRFSGRQFPNYSSELNVNALELEDSALYLCASSPLGEGYGYTFGSGTRLTVV.